This is a list of T cell receptor beta chains from one sample in a study of blood T cell repertoires in COVID-19. TCRdb's table, derived via immunoSEQ multiplex PCR, lists solely in-frame clones and lacks some. The sample contains about 68,000 clones, roughly 80% of which appear only once. The material sequenced was peripheral blood. The receptor set was obtained from a human donor in a cohort sampled during active COVID-19. Both conserved end residues are part of each CDR3. The order of the fields is D gene, clone size, J gene, V gene, CDR3 protein, CDR3 DNA. D genes are given only for firm matches. Size is omitted from some rows. Given values are once, few, many or a class for expanded clones.

D gene: TRBD1
clone size: NA
J gene: TRBJ2-5
V gene: TRBV11-2
CDR3 protein: CASSAASTGGVETQYF
CDR3 DNA: TGTGCCAGCAGCGCCGCATCGACAGGGGGTGTGGAGACCCAGTACTTC

D gene: NA
clone size: NA
J gene: TRBJ1-1
V gene: TRBV11-2
CDR3 protein: CASSLAGVPDTEAFF
CDR3 DNA: TGTGCCAGCAGCTTAGCGGGGGTCCCGGACACTGAAGCTTTCTTT

D gene: NA
clone size: NA
J gene: TRBJ2-7
V gene: TRBV7-2
CDR3 protein: CASSPILGGRSYEQYF
CDR3 DNA: TGTGCCAGCAGCCCTATCCTTGGCGGTCGCTCCTACGAGCAGTACTTC

D gene: NA
clone size: NA
J gene: TRBJ1-3
V gene: TRBV15
CDR3 protein: CATSRDIGSGNTIYF
CDR3 DNA: TGTGCCACCAGCAGGGACATAGGCTCTGGAAACACCATATATTTT

D gene: TRBD2
clone size: NA
J gene: TRBJ2-3
V gene: TRBV28
CDR3 protein: CASGLAASTDTQYF
CDR3 DNA: TGTGCCAGCGGACTAGCGGCTAGCACAGATACGCAGTATTTT

D gene: NA
clone size: NA
J gene: TRBJ2-3
V gene: TRBV9
CDR3 protein: CASSSKGVFDTDTQYF
CDR3 DNA: TGTGCCAGCAGCTCGAAAGGAGTGTTCGACACAGATACGCAGTATTTT

D gene: TRBD2
clone size: NA
J gene: TRBJ2-5
V gene: TRBV28
CDR3 protein: CASSISTGTSGETQYF
CDR3 DNA: TGTGCCAGCAGTATCTCCACCGGGACTAGCGGGGAGACCCAGTACTTC

D gene: NA
clone size: NA
J gene: TRBJ2-5
V gene: TRBV25-1
CDR3 protein: CASSENTQETQYF
CDR3 DNA: TGTGCCAGCAGTGAAAACACCCAAGAGACCCAGTACTTC

D gene: TRBD2
clone size: NA
J gene: TRBJ2-5
V gene: TRBV19
CDR3 protein: CASKGSSGTETQYF
CDR3 DNA: TGTGCCAGTAAAGGTTCGAGCGGGACAGAGACCCAGTACTTC

D gene: NA
clone size: NA
J gene: TRBJ2-7
V gene: TRBV10-2
CDR3 protein: CASSEGGRAYEQYF
CDR3 DNA: TGCGCCAGCAGTGAGGGAGGGCGCGCCTACGAGCAGTACTTC

D gene: NA
clone size: NA
J gene: TRBJ2-5
V gene: TRBV5-1
CDR3 protein: CASSSEGRQETQYF
CDR3 DNA: TGCGCCAGCAGTAGCGAGGGTCGACAAGAGACCCAGTACTTC

D gene: NA
clone size: NA
J gene: TRBJ2-1
V gene: TRBV5-1
CDR3 protein: CASSLEVAVGGNEQFF
CDR3 DNA: TGCGCCAGCAGCTTGGAGGTGGCAGTGGGGGGCAATGAGCAGTTCTTC

D gene: NA
clone size: NA
J gene: TRBJ2-6
V gene: TRBV6-5
CDR3 protein: CASSYPPGAGANVLTF
CDR3 DNA: TGTGCCAGCAGTTACCCCCCGGGGGCTGGGGCCAACGTCCTGACTTTC

D gene: NA
clone size: NA
J gene: TRBJ2-7
V gene: TRBV3-1/TRBV3-2
CDR3 protein: CASSQGRGRYEQYF
CDR3 DNA: TGTGCCAGCAGCCAAGGCCGGGGAAGGTACGAGCAGTACTTC

D gene: TRBD1
clone size: NA
J gene: TRBJ1-2
V gene: TRBV27
CDR3 protein: CASSLSSQGDYGYTF
CDR3 DNA: TGTGCCAGCAGTTTATCCTCCCAGGGGGATTATGGCTACACCTTC

D gene: NA
clone size: NA
J gene: TRBJ1-3
V gene: TRBV11-2
CDR3 protein: CASSLGGRPGNTIYF
CDR3 DNA: TGTGCCAGCAGCTTAGGGGGGCGGCCTGGAAACACCATATATTTT

D gene: NA
clone size: NA
J gene: TRBJ2-3
V gene: TRBV4-1
CDR3 protein: CASSQEGRDTDTQYF
CDR3 DNA: TGCGCCAGCAGCCAAGAGGGCAGGGACACAGATACGCAGTATTTT

D gene: NA
clone size: NA
J gene: TRBJ1-2
V gene: TRBV19
CDR3 protein: CASSATWRALYGYTF
CDR3 DNA: TGTGCCAGTAGTGCAACCTGGAGGGCCCTGTATGGCTACACCTTC

D gene: TRBD2
clone size: NA
J gene: TRBJ2-7
V gene: TRBV5-4
CDR3 protein: CASSSGLANSYEQYF
CDR3 DNA: TGTGCCAGCAGCTCGGGACTAGCCAATTCCTACGAGCAGTACTTC

D gene: NA
clone size: NA
J gene: TRBJ2-7
V gene: TRBV7-8
CDR3 protein: CASSRPEYEQYF
CDR3 DNA: TGTGCCAGCAGCCGGCCGGAGTACGAGCAGTACTTC

D gene: NA
clone size: once
J gene: TRBJ1-1
V gene: TRBV6-2/TRBV6-3
CDR3 protein: CASSGFGQNSMNTEAFF
CDR3 DNA: TGTGCCAGCAGTGGATTCGGACAGAACAGCATGAACACTGAAGCTTTCTTT

D gene: TRBD1
clone size: NA
J gene: TRBJ1-1
V gene: TRBV6-1
CDR3 protein: CASSEHPGQGNTEAFF
CDR3 DNA: TGTGCCAGCAGTGAACATCCAGGACAGGGGAACACTGAAGCTTTCTTT

D gene: TRBD2
clone size: NA
J gene: TRBJ2-3
V gene: TRBV6-2/TRBV6-3
CDR3 protein: CASSYSSLAGGNTDTQYF
CDR3 DNA: TGTGCCAGCAGTTACTCCTCGCTGGCGGGGGGGAACACAGATACGCAGTATTTT

D gene: TRBD1
clone size: NA
J gene: TRBJ2-6
V gene: TRBV2
CDR3 protein: CASSQGAAAGANVLTF
CDR3 DNA: TGTGCCAGCAGCCAGGGGGCGGCGGCTGGGGCCAACGTCCTGACTTTC

D gene: NA
clone size: NA
J gene: TRBJ1-3
V gene: TRBV7-2
CDR3 protein: CASSLDPGGNGNTIYF
CDR3 DNA: TGTGCCAGCAGCTTAGACCCGGGAGGGAATGGAAACACCATATATTTT

D gene: TRBD1
clone size: NA
J gene: TRBJ2-7
V gene: TRBV7-2
CDR3 protein: CASSTTGTGGIEQYF
CDR3 DNA: TGTGCCAGCAGCACGACCGGGACAGGGGGAATCGAGCAGTACTTC

D gene: TRBD2
clone size: NA
J gene: TRBJ2-3
V gene: TRBV7-2
CDR3 protein: CASSLLAAPVTDTQYF
CDR3 DNA: TGTGCCAGCAGTCTCCTAGCGGCCCCCGTCACAGATACGCAGTATTTT

D gene: TRBD1
clone size: NA
J gene: TRBJ1-4
V gene: TRBV5-5
CDR3 protein: CASSQPTGEGEKLFF
CDR3 DNA: TGTGCCAGCAGCCAACCGACAGGGGAGGGAGAAAAACTGTTTTTT

D gene: NA
clone size: few
J gene: TRBJ1-1
V gene: TRBV29-1
CDR3 protein: CSTSSGTEAFF
CDR3 DNA: TGCAGCACTAGTAGCGGCACTGAAGCTTTCTTT

D gene: TRBD1
clone size: NA
J gene: TRBJ2-1
V gene: TRBV15
CDR3 protein: CATSSSGGSYNEQFF
CDR3 DNA: TGTGCCACCAGCAGTTCAGGGGGCTCCTACAATGAGCAGTTCTTC

D gene: TRBD1
clone size: NA
J gene: TRBJ2-5
V gene: TRBV4-2
CDR3 protein: CASSHGDRPAQETQYF
CDR3 DNA: TGTGCCAGCAGTCATGGGGACAGGCCGGCACAAGAGACCCAGTACTTC

D gene: TRBD1
clone size: few
J gene: TRBJ1-1
V gene: TRBV2
CDR3 protein: CASHRGRDTEAFF
CDR3 DNA: TGTGCCAGTCACAGGGGGCGCGACACTGAAGCTTTCTTT

D gene: NA
clone size: NA
J gene: TRBJ2-5
V gene: TRBV15
CDR3 protein: CATSREVLAGETQYF
CDR3 DNA: TGTGCCACCAGCAGAGAAGTGCTAGCCGGCGAGACCCAGTACTTC

D gene: TRBD2
clone size: NA
J gene: TRBJ2-7
V gene: TRBV4-3
CDR3 protein: CASSQDPRSGSYEQYF
CDR3 DNA: TGCGCCAGCAGCCAAGATCCCCGTAGCGGGAGTTACGAGCAGTACTTC

D gene: TRBD1
clone size: NA
J gene: TRBJ2-7
V gene: TRBV4-3
CDR3 protein: CASSQEGTGVPYEQYF
CDR3 DNA: TGCGCCAGCAGCCAAGAGGGGACAGGGGTCCCCTACGAGCAGTACTTC

D gene: TRBD1
clone size: few
J gene: TRBJ1-4
V gene: TRBV5-1
CDR3 protein: CASSGDRGQGEKLFF
CDR3 DNA: TGCGCCAGCAGCGGGGACAGGGGGCAGGGTGAAAAACTGTTTTTT

D gene: TRBD2
clone size: NA
J gene: TRBJ2-1
V gene: TRBV14
CDR3 protein: CASSQGLAGVGEQFF
CDR3 DNA: TGTGCCAGCAGCCAAGGACTAGCGGGAGTGGGTGAGCAGTTCTTC

D gene: TRBD2
clone size: NA
J gene: TRBJ2-1
V gene: TRBV18
CDR3 protein: CASSPTSGGSYNEQFF
CDR3 DNA: TGTGCCAGCTCACCGACTAGCGGGGGGTCATACAATGAGCAGTTCTTC

D gene: TRBD2
clone size: NA
J gene: TRBJ2-1
V gene: TRBV10-1
CDR3 protein: CASSQTSGGHNEQFF
CDR3 DNA: TGCGCCAGCAGCCAAACTAGCGGAGGCCACAATGAGCAGTTCTTC

D gene: TRBD2
clone size: NA
J gene: TRBJ2-1
V gene: TRBV11-2
CDR3 protein: CASSVSLSGGAGDEQFF
CDR3 DNA: TGTGCCAGCAGCGTATCCTTAAGCGGGGGGGCGGGCGATGAGCAGTTCTTC

D gene: TRBD1
clone size: NA
J gene: TRBJ2-1
V gene: TRBV30
CDR3 protein: CAWSPGQGAGEQFF
CDR3 DNA: TGTGCCTGGAGCCCGGGACAGGGGGCGGGAGAGCAGTTCTTC

D gene: TRBD1
clone size: NA
J gene: TRBJ2-7
V gene: TRBV29-1
CDR3 protein: CSVQKGAGGGYEQYF
CDR3 DNA: TGCAGCGTCCAAAAAGGGGCAGGGGGTGGCTACGAGCAGTACTTC

D gene: NA
clone size: NA
J gene: TRBJ1-1
V gene: TRBV4-3
CDR3 protein: CASSQVAGSGSAEAFF
CDR3 DNA: TGCGCCAGCAGCCAAGTGGCTGGGAGCGGGTCCGCTGAAGCTTTCTTT

D gene: TRBD1
clone size: NA
J gene: TRBJ2-7
V gene: TRBV3-1/TRBV3-2
CDR3 protein: CASSRNRDSNYEQYF
CDR3 DNA: TGTGCCAGCAGTCGGAACCGGGACAGCAATTACGAGCAGTACTTC

D gene: NA
clone size: NA
J gene: TRBJ2-3
V gene: TRBV24-1
CDR3 protein: CATSDLRGGDTQYF
CDR3 DNA: TGTGCCACCAGTGATTTAAGGGGTGGAGATACGCAGTATTTT

D gene: TRBD1
clone size: NA
J gene: TRBJ2-5
V gene: TRBV7-9
CDR3 protein: CASSRGQGGQETQYF
CDR3 DNA: TGTGCCAGCAGCCGCGGACAGGGGGGCCAAGAGACCCAGTACTTC

D gene: NA
clone size: NA
J gene: TRBJ2-7
V gene: TRBV19
CDR3 protein: CASSISAGYDYEQYF
CDR3 DNA: TGTGCCAGTAGTATAAGTGCAGGGTATGATTACGAGCAGTACTTC

D gene: TRBD2
clone size: NA
J gene: TRBJ2-5
V gene: TRBV7-2
CDR3 protein: CASNVAGGQETQYF
CDR3 DNA: TGTGCCAGCAACGTAGCGGGGGGGCAGGAGACCCAGTACTTC

D gene: TRBD1
clone size: NA
J gene: TRBJ1-5
V gene: TRBV28
CDR3 protein: CASRLDRVDNQPQHF
CDR3 DNA: TGTGCCAGCAGGCTTGACAGGGTCGACAATCAGCCCCAGCATTTT

D gene: TRBD2
clone size: NA
J gene: TRBJ2-7
V gene: TRBV18
CDR3 protein: CASSRSGTSYEQYF
CDR3 DNA: TGTGCCAGCTCACGTAGCGGGACTTCCTACGAGCAGTACTTC

D gene: TRBD2
clone size: NA
J gene: TRBJ2-5
V gene: TRBV30
CDR3 protein: CAGGTSGGSETQYF
CDR3 DNA: TGTGCCGGTGGGACTAGCGGGGGGTCTGAGACCCAGTACTTC

D gene: NA
clone size: NA
J gene: TRBJ2-7
V gene: TRBV7-2
CDR3 protein: CASSFNSYEQYF
CDR3 DNA: TGTGCCAGCAGCTTCAACTCCTACGAGCAGTACTTC

D gene: NA
clone size: NA
J gene: TRBJ1-1
V gene: TRBV28
CDR3 protein: CASSLPSREAFF
CDR3 DNA: TGTGCCAGCAGTCTCCCTTCTCGTGAAGCTTTCTTT

D gene: NA
clone size: NA
J gene: TRBJ1-2
V gene: TRBV19
CDR3 protein: CASRFSTVVYGYTF
CDR3 DNA: TGTGCCAGTCGGTTTTCAACGGTTGTCTATGGCTACACCTTC

D gene: NA
clone size: NA
J gene: TRBJ2-7
V gene: TRBV28
CDR3 protein: CASRSGQTYEQYF
CDR3 DNA: TGTGCCAGCAGATCTGGACAGACCTACGAGCAGTACTTC